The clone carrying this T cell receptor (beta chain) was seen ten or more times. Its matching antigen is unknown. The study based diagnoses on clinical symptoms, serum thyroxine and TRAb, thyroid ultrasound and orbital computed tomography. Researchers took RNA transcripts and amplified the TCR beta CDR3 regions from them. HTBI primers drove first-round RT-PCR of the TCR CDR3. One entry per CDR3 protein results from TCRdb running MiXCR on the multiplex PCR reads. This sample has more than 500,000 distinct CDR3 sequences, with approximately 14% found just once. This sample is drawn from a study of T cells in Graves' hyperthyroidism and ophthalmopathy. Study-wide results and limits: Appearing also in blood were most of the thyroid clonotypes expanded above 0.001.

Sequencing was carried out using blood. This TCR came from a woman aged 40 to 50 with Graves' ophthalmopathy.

The CDR3 DNA follows: TGTGCCAGCAGCATTCCAGGGCACGAGCAGTACTTC. This encodes CASSIPGHEQYF. The chain carries TRBV6-2 or TRBV6-3 and TRBJ2-7, with D possibly TRBD1 on 5 matching bases. Germline V gene data show CDR1 as MNHEY and CDR2 as SVGEGT. The V and J ends lost 6 bases and 5 bases respectively, with 11 bases between them. The CDR3 runs 12 residues.